Shown below are 19 T cell receptor beta chains from a single sample sequenced in a study of early T cells in non-severe SARS-CoV-2 infection. TCRdb analysed the 5' RACE reads with MiXCR anew, one entry per CDR3 protein. The sample holds around 21,000 distinct CDR3 sequences, approximately 5.7% seen once. The sequences come from whole blood, collected at baseline. These receptors came from an adult who was a healthcare worker with PCR-confirmed SARS-CoV-2 infection or an uninfected control (not recorded which).

This clonotype has at least ten counts. The chain couples TRBV18 to TRBJ2-1; perhaps TRBD2 as D (6 bases). Germline loops: CDR1 KGHSH, CDR2 LQKENI. Trimming pared 3 bases from V and 2 bases from J, leaving 8 bases between. The CDR3 sequence is 14 residues long. This CDR3 is CASSPGGTYNEQFF. The DNA for the CDR3 is TGTGCCAGCTCACCTGGGGGGACCTACAATGAGCAGTTCTTC.

This clonotype was seen at least ten times. The V and J genes are TRBV7-2 and TRBJ2-1; 8 bases are a match to TRBD1. The ends lost 5 bases at V and 6 bases at J; junction bases unmatched: 9. Germline V gene data show CDR1 as SGHTA and CDR2 as FQGNSA. CDR3 length: 15 residues. The CDR3 DNA follows: TGTGCCAGCAGCCATGGACAGGGTGAGGGCAATGAGCAGTTCTTC. Translation: CASSHGQGEGNEQFF.

The table lists this clonotype with a few counts. The gene calls are TRBV7-9 and TRBJ2-3; 9 positions match TRBD2. The junction had 2 bases not matched to a gene; V was cut back by 2 bases and J by 2 bases. CDR1 and CDR2 from the germline V gene are SEHNR and FQNEAQ (reference sequence). This CDR3 is built from 15 residues. DNA for the CDR3: TGTGCCAGCAGCTTATCTAGCGGGGACACAGATACGCAGTATTTT. It yields the protein CASSLSSGDTDTQYF.

At least ten counts were recorded for this clonotype. The CDR3 is CASSVFQGGTEAFF. The CDR3, as DNA: TGTGCCAGCAGCGTCTTTCAGGGCGGTACTGAAGCTTTCTTT. The rearrangement links TRBV9 to TRBJ1-1, with D perhaps matching TRBD1 (5 bases). CDR3 length: 14 residues. In germline, CDR1 is SGDLS, CDR2 YYNGEE. Deletions cut 2 bases from V and 5 bases from J, with 13 bases between.

The chain employs TRBV12-3 or TRBV12-4 and TRBJ2-2, with TRBD1 matching 9 bases. V was pared by 4 bases and J by 6 bases, with 6 bases of the junction left unmatched. The CDR3 consists of 15 residues. In DNA, the CDR3 is TGTGCCAGCAGTTGGGACAGGGCAGTGTCCGGGGAGCTGTTTTTT. It codes for CASSWDRAVSGELFF.

This clonotype has just a few counts. The chain is built from TRBV5-1 and TRBJ1-1; D is uncertain. The CDR3 has 14 residues. The V gene's germline CDR1 is SGHRS and CDR2 YFSETQ. Trimming stripped 3 bases from V and 4 bases from J, with 13 bases between. CDR3: CASSSETWGTEAFF. For the CDR3, the DNA is TGCGCCAGCAGCTCCGAAACGTGGGGCACTGAAGCTTTCTTT.

The table lists this clonotype with a few counts. The genes are TRBV6-2 or TRBV6-3 and TRBJ1-5; TRBD1 might be the D (5 bases). Germline CDR1 MNHEY, CDR2 SVGEGT. Deletions cut 1 base from V and 6 bases from J, with 16 bases between. This CDR3 has 16 amino acids. The DNA of the CDR3 is TGTGCCAGCAGTTACTGGAGGGGAGGGAATAGTCAGCCCCAGCATTTT. Translating it yields CASSYWRGGNSQPQHF.

This clonotype came up a few times. The chain links TRBV20-1 to TRBJ2-7, with D perhaps matching TRBD1 (5 bases). The CDR3 spans 12 residues. The germline V and J ends were trimmed by 3 bases and 1 base, with 7 bases remaining between them. Germline values: CDR1 DFQATT, CDR2 SNEGSKA (reference sequence). The CDR3 nucleotides read TGCAGTGCTAGCCCAGGGTCCTACGAGCAGTACTTC. It specifies CSASPGSYEQYF.

This clonotype is categorized as medium-sized. This sequence joins TRBV30 and TRBJ2-3; 7 positions match TRBD2. V lost 2 bases, J lost 4 bases, and 9 bases stayed unmatched. CDR1 and CDR2 from the germline V gene are GTSNPN and SVGIG (reference sequence). The CDR3 covers 15 residues. The CDR3 bases are TGTGCCTGGAGTCCTCAGCGGGGATCGGCAGATACGCAGTATTTT. It specifies CAWSPQRGSADTQYF.

There are a few counts of this clonotype. V gene TRBV20-1 combines with J gene TRBJ2-1; D is uncertain. The germline CDR1 and CDR2 sequences are DFQATT and SNEGSKA (reference sequence). Trimming removed 1 base at V and 9 bases at J, with 7 bases between. The CDR3 runs to 11 residues. Here the CDR3 reads CSARVYSEQFF. The CDR3 DNA is TGCAGTGCTAGAGTGTATAGTGAGCAGTTCTTC.

This clonotype appeared many times. One end of the junction varies from germline; a read error may be responsible. This chain links TRBV3-1 with TRBJ1-6; D is uncertain. The CDR3 has 15 residues. The germline V gene encodes CDR1 LGHDT and CDR2 YNNKEL (reference sequence). The chain's CDR3 is CASSHYSSDNSPLHF. CDR3 DNA sequence: TGTGCCAGCAGCCACTACTCCTCCGATAATTCACCCCTCCACTTT.

Many counts were recorded for this clonotype. The rearrangement joins TRBV6-2 or TRBV6-3 to TRBJ1-1, with D hard to call. The CDR3 totals 17 residues. V lost 4 bases, J lost 0 bases, and 18 bases lay in between. Looked up from germline, CDR1 is MNHEY and CDR2 is SVGEGT. As DNA, the CDR3 is TGTGCCAGCAGTTTACTACCTACCGGGGATTTGAACACTGAAGCTTTCTTT. Translation: CASSLLPTGDLNTEAFF.

This clonotype was recorded a few times. The gene calls are TRBV2 and TRBJ2-5; D remains unclear. Trimming left V 1 base short and J 0 bases short, with 12 bases between. The CDR3 length is 16 residues. Germline CDR1 is SNHLY and CDR2 is FYNNEI. The CDR3 DNA is TGTGCCAGCAGTGAAGTGACATGGTCAGACCAAGAGACCCAGTACTTC. Its protein product is CASSEVTWSDQETQYF.

Many counts were recorded for this clonotype. CDR3: CASSYSGEQYF. In DNA, the CDR3 is TGTGCCAGCAGTTACTCGGGCGAGCAGTACTTC. This chain links TRBV6-6 with TRBJ2-7; D gene ambiguous. Trimming took 0 bases from V and 6 from J, leaving 3 bases between them. Per the germline V gene, CDR1 is MNHNY and CDR2 is SVGAGI (reference sequence). The CDR3 consists of 11 residues.

This clonotype came up many times. J is TRBJ1-2 and V is TRBV18; no definite D call. Germline-derived CDR1 and CDR2 are KGHSH and LQKENI. This CDR3 is 16 amino acids long. The V and J ends lost 3 bases and 4 bases respectively, with 18 bases between them. CDR3 sequence: CASSPELADPTYGYTF. The CDR3 nucleotides are TGTGCCAGCTCACCGGAGTTGGCAGACCCAACCTATGGCTACACCTTC.

This clonotype was observed many times. The chain links TRBV24-1 to TRBJ2-7; TRBD2 might be the D (6 bases). The CDR3 is made up of 13 amino acids. Trimming took 0 bases from V and 5 from J, leaving 7 bases between them. Looked up from germline, CDR1 is KGHDR and CDR2 is SFDVKD. The CDR3 sequence: CATSDLRGNEQYF. The CDR3 nucleotides are TGTGCCACCAGTGATTTGCGGGGGAACGAGCAGTACTTC.

This clonotype was seen repeatedly, ten times or more. The chain is built from TRBV10-3 and TRBJ2-3, with D possibly being TRBD1 or TRBD2 (5 bases each). The CDR3 has 14 residues. Trimming pared 6 bases from V and 5 bases from J, leaving 15 bases between. Germline CDR1 and CDR2: ENHRY and SYGVKD. Here the CDR3 reads CAIRTIGVGDTQYF. Written as DNA, the CDR3 is TGTGCCATCAGGACTATAGGGGTCGGAGATACGCAGTATTTT.

This clonotype was counted only a few times. V is TRBV20-1 and J is TRBJ2-5; D unclear. The CDR3 sequence is 15 residues long. Germline V gene sequence: CDR1 DFQATT, CDR2 SNEGSKA (reference sequence). Between the trimmed V and J ends, which lost 0 bases and 6 bases, there was a span of 17 bases. CDR3 amino acids: CSARDPVSAGKTQYF. The CDR3 DNA reads as TGCAGTGCTAGAGATCCTGTCTCAGCTGGCAAGACCCAGTACTTC.

The chain uses TRBV18 and TRBJ1-1; D is unresolved. Deletions cut 2 bases from V and 3 bases from J, with 16 bases between. This CDR3 has 16 residues. Looked up from germline, CDR1 is KGHSH and CDR2 is LQKENI. CDR3 DNA sequence: TGTGCCAGCTCACCATCGACGGGTCCCGGTGACACTGAAGCTTTCTTT. It specifies CASSPSTGPGDTEAFF.